This T cell receptor (beta chain) came from a study of CD8 T cells in Susac syndrome. Random hexamers primed reverse transcription of 0.5 to 1 ug RNA. Each CDR3 protein gets one entry after TCRdb re-called the immunoSEQ multiplex PCR reads with MiXCR. The repertoire has 110,000 to 150,000 distinct CDR3 sequences, 90% to 96% of them found once; the top ten carry 0.075% to 0.09%. There are 17 residues in the CDR3. The sequencing sample was made of CD4+ T cells from PBMCs. The receptor was derived from a human donor with Susac syndrome. The rearrangement joins TRBV21-1 to TRBJ1-5; the table's D call, TRBD1, has no DNA check behind it. TRBV21-1 is a pseudogene segment. The CDR3 loop reads CASGRHPQWCCNQPQHF. The CDR3 nucleotides read TGTGCCAGCGGTCGTCACCCCCAGTGGTGTTGCAATCAGCCCCAGCATTTT.